This T cell receptor (beta chain) was found in a study of cytomegalovirus exposure and HLA in healthy donors. Study conclusions and caveats: A few CMV-associated chains proved CMV antigen-specific in vitro. The study designated 150 to 200 TCR beta chains cytomegalovirus-associated.

V was trimmed by 6 bases and J by 3 bases, leaving 8 bases between them. The CDR3 totals 12 residues. In germline, CDR1 is MNHEY, CDR2 SVGAGI. In its sample, this clone was seen a few times. Antigen: not known. Clones were sequenced by immunoSEQ multiplex PCR, and TCRdb holds only the in-frame ones, with some missing. The table lists fewer than 130,000 clones, roughly 88% of them singletons. Source material: PBMCs. This clonotype was sampled from a woman aged 25 to 39 in good health and CMV-seropositive. The chain uses TRBV6-5 and TRBJ1-2, with D possibly matching TRBD1 (6 bases). The chain's CDR3 is CASRQGDYGYTF. DNA for the CDR3: TGTGCCAGCAGACAGGGTGACTATGGCTACACCTTC.